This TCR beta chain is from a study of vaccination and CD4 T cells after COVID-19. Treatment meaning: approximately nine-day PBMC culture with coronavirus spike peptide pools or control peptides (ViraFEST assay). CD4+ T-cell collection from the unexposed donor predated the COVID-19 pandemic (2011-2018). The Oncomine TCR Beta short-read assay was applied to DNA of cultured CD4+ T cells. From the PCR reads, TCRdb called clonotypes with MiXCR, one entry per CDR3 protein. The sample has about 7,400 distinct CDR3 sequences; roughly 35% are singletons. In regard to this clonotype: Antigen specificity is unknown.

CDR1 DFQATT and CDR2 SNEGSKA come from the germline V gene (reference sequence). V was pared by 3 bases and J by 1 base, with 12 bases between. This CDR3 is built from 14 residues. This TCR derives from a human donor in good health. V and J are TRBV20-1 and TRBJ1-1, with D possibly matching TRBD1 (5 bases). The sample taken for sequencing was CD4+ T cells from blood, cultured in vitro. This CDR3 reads CSASTGNRNTEAFF. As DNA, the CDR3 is TGCAGTGCTAGTACAGGTAATCGGAACACTGAAGCTTTCTTT.